The 23 T cell receptor beta chains given below trace back to one sample, sequenced in a study of blood T cells in healthy people across ages. For the second PCR, which ran for about 6 to 12 cycles, a sample-barcoded 5' primer and a J-beta primer mix were used. In TCRdb, the 5' RACE reads were re-called with MiXCR into one record per CDR3 protein. Altogether about 780,000 distinct CDR3 sequences are present, about 45% being singletons, with the ten largest covering approximately 18%. The sample consisted of blood. The receptors here all came from a man older than 75 in good health.

The V gene is TRBV6-2 or TRBV6-3, the J gene TRBJ2-1; D ambiguous. V shed 0 bases and J shed 9 bases, with 15 bases lying between them. In germline, CDR1 is MNHEY, CDR2 SVGEGT. The length of the CDR3 is 15 residues. The CDR3 DNA reads as TGTGCCAGCAGTTACTCGATAAACTTAGCTGTTGAGCAGTTCTTC. It is translated as CASSYSINLAVEQFF.

The sample holds many counts of this clonotype. The J gene is TRBJ2-1, the V gene TRBV12-3 or TRBV12-4, with D hard to call. V was cut by 1 base and J by 4 bases, with 11 bases left in between. This CDR3 is built from 15 residues. The CDR3 sequence: CASSLGLIAYNEQFF. The CDR3 DNA is TGTGCCAGCAGTTTAGGACTGATAGCATACAATGAGCAGTTCTTC.

The gene calls are TRBV11-3 and TRBJ2-7, with D perhaps matching TRBD1 or TRBD2 (5 bases each). Near its end, the DNA agrees better with TRBJ2-4, so the J call may be wrong. This CDR3 spans 17 amino acids. In germline, CDR1 is SGHNT, CDR2 YENEEA. The CDR3 DNA is TGTGCCAGCAGCCCCACCTTTACGGGGCGAGGCAAAAACATTCAGTACTTC. It translates to CASSPTFTGRGKNIQYF.

In nucleotides, the CDR3 is TGTGCCAGCAGCCAAGGTCCGGGACTAGCGGGATCCTTCGCAGATACGCAGTATTTT. Its protein is CASSQGPGLAGSFADTQYF. The chain uses TRBV14 and TRBJ2-3; 13 positions match TRBD2. The CDR3 consists of 19 residues. CDR1 is SGHDN, CDR2 FVKESK, per germline. V was pared by 1 base and J by 4 bases, with 11 bases of the junction left unmatched.

The chain carries TRBV7-3 and TRBJ2-1; no clear D. The germline V gene has CDR1 SGHTA and CDR2 FQGTGA. Trimming shortened V by 5 bases and J by 8 bases, and 13 bases separated the two germline ends. This CDR3 spans 13 amino acids. CDR3 sequence: CASSPTSWDEQFF. The CDR3 region has the DNA TGTGCCAGCAGCCCGACCAGTTGGGATGAGCAGTTCTTC.

This clonotype occurred a few times. V is TRBV30 and J is TRBJ2-5, with 8 bases fitting TRBD2. CDR1 and CDR2 (germline): GTSNPN, SVGIG (reference sequence). The CDR3 has 16 residues. V dropped 3 bases and J dropped 0; count of bases not matched to a gene: 9. The CDR3: CAWSALAGSYQETQYF. CDR3 coding DNA: TGTGCCTGGAGCGCCCTAGCGGGCTCGTACCAAGAGACCCAGTACTTC.

V is TRBV5-1 and J is TRBJ1-1; no definite D call. The CDR3 consists of 14 residues. V lost 2 bases to trimming and J lost 4 bases, with 12 bases between them. The germline CDR1 and CDR2 sequences are SGHRS and YFSETQ. The CDR3 loop is CASSLTPPVTEAFF. CDR3 bases: TGCGCCAGCAGCTTAACACCCCCAGTCACTGAAGCTTTCTTT.

The rearrangement links TRBV7-9 to TRBJ2-1; D remains unclear. V lost 5 bases to trimming and J lost 13 bases, with 15 bases between them. The CDR3 is made up of 12 amino acids. The germline gives CDR1 SEHNR, CDR2 FQNEAQ (reference sequence). CDR3 coding DNA: TGTGCCAGCAGCAGGGTTCAAGAGACCCAGTTCTTC. This encodes CASSRVQETQFF. The variable domain in full, with the rest retrieved from reference TRBV7-9 and TRBJ2-1, is DTGVSQNPRHKITKRGQNVTFRCDPISEHNRLYWYRQTLGQGPEFLTYFQNEAQLEKSRLLSDRFSAERPKGSFSTLEIQRTEQGDSAMYLCASSRVQETQFFGPGTRLTVL.

In this sample, this clonotype turned up once. V usage is TRBV7-9 and J usage is TRBJ2-3; 9 bases line up with TRBD1. This CDR3 is built from 15 residues. V was clipped by 5 bases and J by 3 bases; unmatched bases: 6. Germline V gene lookup returns CDR1 SEHNR and CDR2 FQNEAQ (reference sequence). DNA of the CDR3: TGTGCCAGCAGCCCTCGGACAGGGGAAACAGATACGCAGTATTTT. Translation gives CASSPRTGETDTQYF.

The chain joins TRBV24-1 to TRBJ2-3, with TRBD1 matching 8 bases. From germline, CDR1 is KGHDR and CDR2 SFDVKD. The CDR3 contains 13 residues. Trimming at V came to 9 bases and at J to 4 bases, leaving 5 bases not matched to a gene. The DNA of the CDR3 is TGTGCCACCTCGGACAGGGACGCAGATACGCAGTATTTT. Amino acids: CATSDRDADTQYF.

This clonotype was counted ten times or more. This rearrangement joins TRBV7-8 to TRBJ2-5; D may be TRBD2 (7 bases). CDR3 length: 15 residues. CDR1 and CDR2 (germline): SGHVS, FQNEAQ. The V end was cut by 0 bases, the J end by 2 bases, with 10 bases between. The CDR3 spells CASSLAGGDQETQYF. CDR3 nucleotides: TGTGCCAGCAGCTTAGCAGGGGGGGATCAAGAGACCCAGTACTTC.

The J gene is TRBJ1-2, the V gene TRBV27, with 7 bases identical to TRBD1. V was clipped by 4 bases and J by 6 bases; unmatched bases: 5. The germline V gene has CDR1 MNHEY and CDR2 SMNVEV (reference sequence). The CDR3 covers 13 residues. CDR3 amino acids: CASSSRGLNGYTF. The CDR3 DNA reads as TGTGCCAGCAGTTCGAGGGGGCTCAATGGCTACACCTTC.

The V and J genes are TRBV5-1 and TRBJ2-7; D unresolved. V lost 0 bases and J 5 bases, leaving 12 bases between the germline ends. The CDR3 totals 14 residues. Germline assignment: CDR1 SGHRS and CDR2 YFSETQ. CDR3 residues: CASSLGGFRNEQYF. The CDR3 DNA follows: TGCGCCAGCAGCTTGGGTGGCTTCCGGAACGAGCAGTACTTC.

This clonotype showed up many times. This rearrangement joins TRBV4-3 to TRBJ2-1, with D uncertain. Trimming pared 0 bases from V and 8 bases from J, leaving 11 bases between. The CDR3 length is 14 residues. Germline CDR1 LGHNA, CDR2 YSLEER. As DNA, the CDR3 is TGCGCCAGCAGCCAAGATCTGAGGTATGATGAGCAGTTCTTC. Protein: CASSQDLRYDEQFF.

V is TRBV27 and J is TRBJ2-1; D is unclear. Germline CDR1 and CDR2: MNHEY and SMNVEV (reference sequence). The CDR3 has 14 amino acids. Trimming stripped 4 bases from V and 8 bases from J, with 15 bases between. CDR3 loop: CASSSDRQRDEQFF. CDR3 nucleotides: TGTGCCAGCAGTTCCGACCGTCAGCGCGATGAGCAGTTCTTC.

This clonotype was seen just once. The chain employs TRBV7-9 and TRBJ1-1; D uncertain. The CDR3 is made up of 11 amino acids. Trimming left V 5 bases short and J 8 bases short, with 9 bases between. Germline CDR1 is SEHNR and CDR2 is FQNEAQ (reference sequence). The CDR3, as DNA: TGTGCCAGCAGCCGCGCGTTGGAAGCTTTCTTT. Its translation is CASSRALEAFF.

V is TRBV9 and J is TRBJ2-5, with a tentative D call TRBD2 (7 bases). V lost 4 bases and J lost 3, with 16 bases in between. CDR3 length: 15 residues. Germline values: CDR1 SGDLS, CDR2 YYNGEE. CDR3 protein: CASSPSVGGEETQYF. The CDR3 DNA reads as TGTGCCAGCAGCCCTTCGGTAGGGGGGGAAGAGACCCAGTACTTC.

This clonotype occurred a few times. V usage is TRBV9 and J usage is TRBJ2-1, with 9 positions matching TRBD2. J lost 10 bases, V lost 0 bases, and 11 bases had no gene match. There are 16 residues in the CDR3. Germline V CDR1 and CDR2: SGDLS, YYNGEE. This CDR3 reads CASSVEGAGGPMEQFF. CDR3 in DNA: TGTGCCAGCAGCGTAGAGGGTGCGGGAGGGCCTATGGAGCAGTTCTTC. The variable domain in full, with the rest retrieved from reference TRBV9 and TRBJ2-1, is DSGVTQTPKHLITATGQRVTLRCSPRSGDLSVYWYQQSLDQGLQFLIQYYNGEERAKGNILERFSAQQFPDLHSELNLSSLELGDSALYFCASSVEGAGGPMEQFFGPGTRLTVL.

The genes are TRBV4-1 and TRBJ2-5; 8 bases fit TRBD2. The V gene end was trimmed by 3 bases and the J gene end by 11 bases; junction bases not matched to a gene: 14. Germline-derived CDR1 and CDR2 are MGHRA and YSYEKL. The CDR3 has 15 residues. CDR3 coding DNA: TGCGCCAGCAGCCAGTGGCCAGCGGGAGTGGGTAAGCAGTACTTC. It specifies CASSQWPAGVGKQYF.

This clonotype turned up a few times. The rearrangement joins TRBV20-1 to TRBJ2-7; 12 bases line up with TRBD2. This CDR3 comprises 14 residues. Germline V gene sequence: CDR1 DFQATT, CDR2 SNEGSKA (reference sequence). The V gene end was trimmed by 4 bases and the J gene end by 7 bases; junction bases not matched to a gene: 8. The CDR3 loop is CSATSGLAGSEQYF. In DNA, the CDR3 is TGCAGTGCTACCTCGGGACTAGCGGGTTCGGAGCAGTACTTC.

This chain connects TRBV7-8 to TRBJ2-7; TRBD1 matches 9 bases. The V segment lost 5 bases and the J segment 6 bases; nucleotides outside the gene matches: 5. Germline V CDR1 and CDR2: SGHVS, FQNEAQ. This CDR3 spans 13 amino acids. The DNA of the CDR3 is TGTGCCAGCAGCGTGGGGACAGGGAGCGAGCAGTACTTC. It is translated as CASSVGTGSEQYF. Full variable domain (outside the CDR3, taken from reference TRBV7-8 and TRBJ2-7): GAGVSQSPRYKVAKRGQDVALRCDPISGHVSLFWYQQALGQGPEFLTYFQNEAQLDKSGLPSDRFFAERPEGSVSTLKIQRTQQEDSAVYLCASSVGTGSEQYFGPGTRLTVT.

In its sample, this clonotype was seen a few times. The chain combines TRBV20-1 with TRBJ2-7; D is unresolved. Germline-derived CDR1 and CDR2 are DFQATT and SNEGSKA (reference sequence). There are 12 residues in the CDR3. Trimming cost V 5 bases and J 7 bases, with 15 bases left between them. CDR3 sequence reads: CSAGSLYDEQYF. CDR3 nucleotides: TGCAGTGCTGGCTCCCTATACGATGAGCAGTACTTC.

This clonotype was found many times. V gene TRBV5-1 combines with J gene TRBJ2-7; TRBD2 matches at 7 bases. This CDR3 has 13 amino acids. Germline CDR1 and CDR2: SGHRS and YFSETQ. V was clipped by 4 bases and J by 4 bases; unmatched bases: 5. As DNA, the CDR3 is TGCGCCAGCAGCACCGGGACTACGTACGAGCAGTACTTC. Translation gives CASSTGTTYEQYF.